This TCR beta chain comes out of a study of post-analysis software for immune sequencing data. A note on this clonotype: The antigen is unknown.

Notes on the study in general: TRBV5-6, TRBV5-1 and TRBV20-1 belonged to a set of about 5 TRBV segments that were more frequent in patients than controls. The F measure placed samples prepared in the same batch into strongly shared clusters. Controls' normalized Chao1 diversity significantly exceeded that of multiple sclerosis patients.

There are 12 residues in the CDR3. Trimming shortened V by 6 bases and J by 6 bases, and 11 bases separated the two germline ends. TCR beta cDNA libraries had unique molecular identifiers. Starting from around 0.96 to 9.9 million T cells, the study yielded approximately 460,000 cDNA molecules. Each CDR3 protein gets one entry after TCRdb re-called the PCR reads with MiXCR. The sample has 350,000 to 450,000 distinct CDR3 sequences; more than 30% are singletons. Source material: blood. The TCR originated in a girl aged 2 to 9 with multiple sclerosis. The V and J genes are TRBV12-3 or TRBV12-4 and TRBJ1-2, with D hard to call. The DNA of the CDR3 is TGTGCCAGCAGCCTCCAATACAATGGCTACACCTTC. Protein product: CASSLQYNGYTF.